This TCR beta chain came from a study of blood T cells in healthy people across ages. It was with a sample-barcoded 5' primer and a J-beta primer mix that a second PCR of about 6 to 12 cycles was run. MiXCR, run by TCRdb on the 5' RACE reads, gives a single entry per CDR3 protein. The data contain over 1,500,000 distinct CDR3 sequences, roughly 43% of them seen just once; the ten biggest clones take up under 30%. Trimming shortened V by 7 bases and J by 6 bases, and 18 bases separated the two germline ends. The CDR3 length is 15 residues. This clonotype was counted once. The sequencing input was blood. The V call is TRBV12-3 or TRBV12-4, the J call TRBJ2-2, with D tentatively TRBD1 (5 bases). The clonotype comes from a human donor in good health. CDR3 sequence reads: CASTWGIESAGELFF. CDR3 DNA: TGTGCCAGCACCTGGGGCATAGAGTCGGCCGGGGAGCTGTTTTTT.